This is a list of T cell receptor beta chains from one sample in a study of human T cells and chemical hapten exposure. TCRdb reanalysed the RACE reads using MiXCR and keeps one entry per CDR3 protein. Found here are fewer than 150,000 distinct CDR3 sequences, about 13% of them singletons; the top ten hold around 2.8%. The sample in question was whole blood, obtained in connection with sensitization to the hapten diphenylcyclopropenone (DPC). The receptors were sampled from a woman between 18 and 29 years old with alopecia areata. Some clones in this sample may be carry-over from other donors' samples. CDR3s include the opening cysteine and the closing phenylalanine or tryptophan. The order of the fields is CDR3 length, clone size, V gene, J gene, D gene, CDR3 protein, CDR3 DNA. A D gene is named only where the DNA matches it firmly. Size is stated for part of the rows, as once, few or many counts, or as a class when the clone is expanded.

len: 14; abundance: few; v_gene: TRBV20-1; j_gene: TRBJ1-2; d_gene: .; CDR3aa: CSASAQRANYGYTF; CDR3nt: TGCAGTGCTAGTGCGCAGAGAGCTAACTATGGCTACACCTTC
len: 17; abundance: few; v_gene: TRBV4-3; j_gene: TRBJ1-2; d_gene: TRBD1; CDR3aa: CASSQEMLRQGNYGYTF; CDR3nt: TGCGCCAGCAGCCAAGAGATGTTGAGACAGGGGAACTATGGCTACACCTTC
len: 15; abundance: .; v_gene: TRBV9; j_gene: TRBJ1-4; d_gene: TRBD1; CDR3aa: CASSVGTATNEKLFF; CDR3nt: TGTGCCAGCAGCGTGGGGACAGCGACTAATGAAAAACTGTTTTTT
len: 15; abundance: many; v_gene: TRBV7-2; j_gene: TRBJ2-7; d_gene: TRBD2; CDR3aa: CASSEGLRSSYEQYF; CDR3nt: TGTGCCAGCAGCGAGGGACTACGAAGCTCCTACGAGCAGTACTTC
len: 13; abundance: .; v_gene: TRBV18; j_gene: TRBJ1-5; d_gene: .; CDR3aa: CASSPNSNQPQHF; CDR3nt: TGTGCCAGCTCACCGAACAGCAATCAGCCCCAGCATTTT
len: 14; abundance: once; v_gene: TRBV29-1; j_gene: TRBJ2-7; d_gene: .; CDR3aa: CSVLTGSRDNEQYF; CDR3nt: TGCAGCGTTTTGACAGGATCCCGAGACAACGAGCAGTACTTC
len: 16; abundance: few; v_gene: TRBV11-2; j_gene: TRBJ1-2; d_gene: TRBD1; CDR3aa: CASSSAGTGGRNGYTF; CDR3nt: TGTGCCAGCAGCTCGGCCGGGACAGGGGGCCGCAATGGCTACACCTTC
len: 13; abundance: few; v_gene: TRBV6-5; j_gene: TRBJ2-7; d_gene: .; CDR3aa: CASSYGARTEQYF; CDR3nt: TGTGCCAGCAGTTACGGCGCCCGAACCGAGCAGTACTTC
len: 13; abundance: few; v_gene: TRBV6-1; j_gene: TRBJ2-5; d_gene: .; CDR3aa: CASSEVGQETQYF; CDR3nt: TGTGCCAGCAGTGAAGTGGGTCAAGAGACCCAGTACTTC
len: 13; abundance: many; v_gene: TRBV11-2; j_gene: TRBJ2-2; d_gene: .; CDR3aa: CASSLAGSGELFF; CDR3nt: TGTGCCAGCAGCTTAGCCGGTTCCGGGGAGCTGTTTTTT
len: 16; abundance: .; v_gene: TRBV7-2; j_gene: TRBJ1-1; d_gene: .; CDR3aa: CASSLALTVRNTEAFF; CDR3nt: TGTGCCAGCAGCTTAGCCTTGACAGTCAGGAACACTGAAGCTTTCTTT
len: 15; abundance: few; v_gene: TRBV7-2; j_gene: TRBJ2-1; d_gene: TRBD2; CDR3aa: CASSFSGGSYNEQFF; CDR3nt: TGTGCCAGCAGCTTTAGCGGGGGGTCCTACAATGAGCAGTTCTTC
len: 14; abundance: few; v_gene: TRBV7-6; j_gene: TRBJ2-2; d_gene: .; CDR3aa: CASSSDLEAGELFF; CDR3nt: TGTGCCAGCAGCTCAGACCTAGAAGCCGGGGAGCTGTTTTTT
len: 14; abundance: few; v_gene: TRBV3-1; j_gene: TRBJ2-1; d_gene: TRBD1; CDR3aa: CASSQATGANEQFF; CDR3nt: TGTGCCAGCAGCCAAGCCACAGGGGCCAATGAGCAGTTCTTC
len: 13; abundance: few; v_gene: TRBV20-1; j_gene: TRBJ2-7; d_gene: TRBD1; CDR3aa: CSARADRGHEQYF; CDR3nt: TGCAGTGCTAGAGCAGACAGGGGCCACGAGCAGTACTTC
len: 16; abundance: .; v_gene: TRBV7-9; j_gene: TRBJ2-3; d_gene: TRBD2; CDR3aa: CASSLGLAASTDTQYF; CDR3nt: TGTGCCAGCAGCTTGGGACTAGCGGCTAGCACAGATACGCAGTATTTT
len: 15; abundance: few; v_gene: TRBV7-2; j_gene: TRBJ1-6; d_gene: .; CDR3aa: CASSLGAPVNSPLHF; CDR3nt: TGTGCCAGCAGCTTAGGGGCACCGGTAAATTCACCCCTCCACTTT
len: 15; abundance: many; v_gene: TRBV7-8; j_gene: TRBJ2-2; d_gene: .; CDR3aa: CASSFSSGGTGELFF; CDR3nt: TGTGCCAGCAGCTTCAGTTCCGGGGGAACCGGGGAGCTGTTTTTT
len: 14; abundance: few; v_gene: TRBV19; j_gene: TRBJ1-2; d_gene: .; CDR3aa: CASTPTSGGYGYTF; CDR3nt: TGTGCCAGTACCCCTACCTCCGGCGGCTATGGCTACACCTTC
len: 13; abundance: .; v_gene: TRBV13; j_gene: TRBJ1-5; d_gene: .; CDR3aa: CASSLRGSRPQHF; CDR3nt: TGTGCCAGCAGCTTGCGGGGGTCTAGGCCCCAGCATTTT
len: 17; abundance: .; v_gene: TRBV19; j_gene: TRBJ2-6; d_gene: .; CDR3aa: CASSIPRPYSGANVLTF; CDR3nt: TGTGCCAGTAGTATTCCCAGACCATATTCTGGGGCCAACGTCCTGACTTTC
len: 17; abundance: few; v_gene: TRBV18; j_gene: TRBJ2-7; d_gene: .; CDR3aa: CASSQNIPGILSYEQYF; CDR3nt: TGTGCCAGCTCACAAAACATACCGGGTATTCTATCCTACGAGCAGTACTTC
len: 17; abundance: many; v_gene: TRBV6-2/TRBV6-3; j_gene: TRBJ2-3; d_gene: TRBD2; CDR3aa: CASSSWTSGELADTQYF; CDR3nt: TGTGCCAGCAGTTCATGGACTAGCGGGGAATTGGCAGATACGCAGTATTTT
len: 11; abundance: many; v_gene: TRBV28; j_gene: TRBJ2-4; d_gene: TRBD1; CDR3aa: CASSGQGIQYF; CDR3nt: TGTGCCAGCAGCGGACAGGGCATTCAGTACTTC
len: 17; abundance: many; v_gene: TRBV20-1; j_gene: TRBJ2-7; d_gene: TRBD2; CDR3aa: CSVSIPSRAGAVYEQYF; CDR3nt: TGCAGTGTTTCCATACCCTCCAGAGCGGGGGCCGTCTACGAGCAGTACTTC
len: 18; abundance: many; v_gene: TRBV2; j_gene: TRBJ2-1; d_gene: TRBD1; CDR3aa: CASSLPRDRGLSRNEQFF; CDR3nt: TGTGCCAGCAGTCTACCCCGGGACAGGGGGCTCTCGCGCAATGAGCAGTTCTTC
len: 14; abundance: many; v_gene: TRBV28; j_gene: TRBJ2-3; d_gene: .; CDR3aa: CASSSPGAGDTQYF; CDR3nt: TGTGCCAGCAGTTCTCCAGGGGCTGGAGATACGCAGTATTTT
len: 18; abundance: few; v_gene: TRBV7-6; j_gene: TRBJ2-3; d_gene: TRBD2; CDR3aa: CASSLALTSGERTDTQYF; CDR3nt: TGTGCCAGCAGCTTAGCTTTGACTAGCGGGGAGCGCACAGATACGCAGTATTTT
len: 14; abundance: .; v_gene: TRBV11-2; j_gene: TRBJ2-5; d_gene: .; CDR3aa: CASSRTAIQETQYF; CDR3nt: TGTGCCAGCAGCCGGACAGCTATCCAAGAGACCCAGTACTTC
len: 14; abundance: few; v_gene: TRBV13; j_gene: TRBJ2-5; d_gene: .; CDR3aa: CASRSPDNRETQYF; CDR3nt: TGTGCCAGCAGGTCTCCGGACAACAGGGAGACCCAGTACTTC
len: 13; abundance: few; v_gene: TRBV18; j_gene: TRBJ1-5; d_gene: .; CDR3aa: CASTFQARQPQHF; CDR3nt: TGTGCCAGCACATTTCAGGCTAGACAGCCCCAGCATTTT
len: 15; abundance: .; v_gene: TRBV4-3; j_gene: TRBJ2-2; d_gene: .; CDR3aa: CASSQGAYITGELFF; CDR3nt: TGCGCCAGCAGCCAGGGGGCGTATATCACCGGGGAGCTGTTTTTT
len: 14; abundance: .; v_gene: TRBV7-3; j_gene: TRBJ2-2; d_gene: .; CDR3aa: CASSLYRDTGELFF; CDR3nt: TGTGCCAGCAGCTTATACAGGGACACCGGGGAGCTGTTTTTT
len: 14; abundance: few; v_gene: TRBV12-3/TRBV12-4; j_gene: TRBJ2-7; d_gene: .; CDR3aa: CASSPRTISYEQYF; CDR3nt: TGTGCCAGCAGTCCCCGGACCATCTCCTACGAGCAGTACTTC
len: 16; abundance: few; v_gene: TRBV28; j_gene: TRBJ1-6; d_gene: TRBD1; CDR3aa: CASSLGTGEYNSPLHF; CDR3nt: TGTGCCAGCAGTTTAGGGACAGGGGAATATAATTCACCCCTCCACTTT
len: 15; abundance: many; v_gene: TRBV6-5; j_gene: TRBJ1-1; d_gene: TRBD1; CDR3aa: CASSYSDRANTEAFF; CDR3nt: TGTGCCAGCAGTTACTCCGACAGGGCGAACACTGAAGCTTTCTTT
len: 11; abundance: .; v_gene: TRBV9; j_gene: TRBJ1-2; d_gene: .; CDR3aa: CASSVGYGYTF; CDR3nt: TGTGCCAGCAGCGTGGGCTATGGCTACACCTTC
len: 15; abundance: few; v_gene: TRBV9; j_gene: TRBJ1-4; d_gene: .; CDR3aa: CASSVEGSKGEKLFF; CDR3nt: TGTGCCAGCAGCGTAGAGGGCAGCAAAGGAGAAAAACTGTTTTTT
len: 15; abundance: .; v_gene: TRBV7-2; j_gene: TRBJ1-6; d_gene: TRBD1; CDR3aa: CASSLGGTESAPLHF; CDR3nt: TGTGCCAGCAGCTTAGGGGGGACAGAGTCTGCACCCCTCCACTTT
len: 17; abundance: .; v_gene: TRBV11-2; j_gene: TRBJ2-3; d_gene: TRBD2; CDR3aa: CAGSLDHRAGRTDTQYF; CDR3nt: TGTGCCGGCAGCTTAGATCACCGAGCGGGGCGAACAGATACGCAGTATTTT
len: 16; abundance: .; v_gene: TRBV18; j_gene: TRBJ2-7; d_gene: .; CDR3aa: CASSEGALGGPYEQYF; CDR3nt: TGTGCCAGCTCAGAGGGAGCGCTGGGGGGGCCCTACGAGCAGTACTTC
len: 14; abundance: .; v_gene: TRBV18; j_gene: TRBJ2-5; d_gene: TRBD2; CDR3aa: CASSRGLGVETQYF; CDR3nt: TGTGCCAGCTCAAGGGGACTAGGAGTAGAGACCCAGTACTTC
len: 13; abundance: .; v_gene: TRBV16; j_gene: TRBJ1-1; d_gene: .; CDR3aa: CASSQLQNTEAFF; CDR3nt: TGTGCCAGCAGCCAATTGCAAAACACTGAAGCTTTCTTT
len: 16; abundance: few; v_gene: TRBV27; j_gene: TRBJ1-6; d_gene: .; CDR3aa: CASSSASGSYNSPLHF; CDR3nt: TGTGCCAGCAGTTCGGCCAGCGGTTCTTATAATTCACCCCTCCACTTT
len: 13; abundance: .; v_gene: TRBV29-1; j_gene: TRBJ1-2; d_gene: TRBD1; CDR3aa: CSAYRGNNYGYTF; CDR3nt: TGCAGCGCCTACAGGGGAAATAACTATGGCTACACCTTC
len: 14; abundance: few; v_gene: TRBV3-1; j_gene: TRBJ1-2; d_gene: .; CDR3aa: CASSRGARNYGYTF; CDR3nt: TGTGCCAGCAGCCGGGGCGCAAGGAACTATGGCTACACCTTC
len: 14; abundance: many; v_gene: TRBV10-2; j_gene: TRBJ2-7; d_gene: TRBD2; CDR3aa: CASSDSGGDYEQYF; CDR3nt: TGCGCCAGCAGTGATAGCGGGGGGGATTACGAGCAGTACTTC
len: 15; abundance: .; v_gene: TRBV9; j_gene: TRBJ2-5; d_gene: .; CDR3aa: CASSVIDREGETQYF; CDR3nt: TGTGCCAGCAGCGTTATCGACAGGGAGGGAGAGACCCAGTACTTC
len: 13; abundance: few; v_gene: TRBV7-2; j_gene: TRBJ1-2; d_gene: .; CDR3aa: CASSSWTVYGYTF; CDR3nt: TGTGCCAGCAGCTCGTGGACAGTCTATGGCTACACCTTC
len: 14; abundance: many; v_gene: TRBV29-1; j_gene: TRBJ1-1; d_gene: .; CDR3aa: CSTWTGDLNTEAFF; CDR3nt: TGCAGCACTTGGACGGGAGATTTGAACACTGAAGCTTTCTTT
len: 15; abundance: .; v_gene: TRBV7-2; j_gene: TRBJ2-4; d_gene: TRBD1; CDR3aa: CASSLEQGVKNIQYF; CDR3nt: TGTGCCAGCAGCTTAGAACAGGGGGTCAAAAACATTCAGTACTTC
len: 15; abundance: few; v_gene: TRBV11-2; j_gene: TRBJ2-7; d_gene: TRBD1; CDR3aa: CASSLRTGWASEQYF; CDR3nt: TGTGCCAGCAGCTTAAGGACAGGGTGGGCGTCCGAGCAGTACTTC
len: 14; abundance: few; v_gene: TRBV6-5; j_gene: TRBJ2-3; d_gene: .; CDR3aa: CASSLGTAADTQYF; CDR3nt: TGTGCCAGCAGCCTCGGGACCGCGGCAGATACGCAGTATTTT
len: 14; abundance: few; v_gene: TRBV10-3; j_gene: TRBJ1-2; d_gene: .; CDR3aa: CAISATDRPYGYTF; CDR3nt: TGTGCCATCAGTGCGACAGATCGACCCTATGGCTACACCTTC